The present TCR beta chain was sequenced within a study of Graves' ophthalmopathy and Graves' hyperthyroidism. Study information: Samples of peripheral blood were obtained at initial diagnosis, prior to treatment of any kind.

From RNA, the CDR3 regions of TCR beta chains were amplified and sequenced. The first round was an RT-PCR with HTBI primers, and the second round was a multiplex PCR. TCRdb itself ran the multiplex PCR reads through MiXCR, one entry per CDR3 protein. Seen here are hundreds of thousands of distinct CDR3 sequences, around 21% observed once, and the top ten hold roughly 3%. Patients in the hyperthyroidism group, adults aged 18 to 65, were newly diagnosed, under 2 months' duration. Per the germline V gene, CDR1 is MNHEY and CDR2 is SMNVEV (reference sequence). J lost 7 bases, V lost 5 bases, and 8 bases had no gene match. There are 15 residues in the CDR3.

The specimen sequenced was peripheral blood. This sequence originates from a woman aged 18-29 years with stable Graves' hyperthyroidism. The V call is TRBV27, the J call TRBJ2-7; 13 positions match TRBD2. DNA of the CDR3: TGTGCCAGCAGTCCGAACGGACTAGCGGGAGTAGAGCAGTACTTC. Amino acid sequence: CASSPNGLAGVEQYF.